A single sample gave rise to the 21 T cell receptor beta chains below, sequenced in a study of long-term antiretroviral therapy in people with HIV. It was version v3.0 of the immunoSEQ assay that was run at survey level. Clones were sequenced by immunoSEQ multiplex PCR, and TCRdb holds only the in-frame ones, with some missing. The sample carries 20,000 or so clones, 76% recorded once. The sample in question was unsorted PBMCs, obtained 0.5 years before starting antiretroviral therapy. The receptors derive from a woman in her forties or fifties with HIV.

The V gene is TRBV2, the J gene TRBJ2-1; D possibly corresponds to TRBD2 (5 bases). The CDR3 length is 14 residues. The germline CDR1 and CDR2 sequences are SNHLY and FYNNEI. V lost 6 bases, J lost 7 bases, and 16 bases lay in between. This chain's CDR3 is CASRELEEINEQFF. CDR3 nucleotides: TGTGCCAGCAGGGAGTTGGAGGAGATTAATGAGCAGTTCTTC.

CDR3 nucleotide sequence: TGTGCCAGCAGCTTAGAGAGTCAGGGGACGACTGAAGCTTTCTTT. Amino acids: CASSLESQGTTEAFF. This chain connects TRBV7-9 to TRBJ1-1, with D maybe TRBD1 (6 bases). Trimming left V 1 base short and J 5 bases short, with 14 bases between. The CDR3 length is 15 residues. Germline CDR1 and CDR2: SEHNR and FQNEAQ (reference sequence). Full variable domain (outside the CDR3, taken from reference TRBV7-9 and TRBJ1-1): DTGVSQNPRHKITKRGQNVTFRCDPISEHNRLYWYRQTLGQGPEFLTYFQNEAQLEKSRLLSDRFSAERPKGSFSTLEIQRTEQGDSAMYLCASSLESQGTTEAFFGQGTRLTVV.

The V gene is TRBV2, the J gene TRBJ1-1, with D possibly matching TRBD1 (6 bases). The CDR3 contains 11 residues. The germline V gene encodes CDR1 SNHLY and CDR2 FYNNEI. Trimming took off 10 bases at V and 6 bases at J, with 12 bases between the two ends. In DNA, the CDR3 is TGTGCCATCCTCAGGGGCGCTGAAGCTTTCTTT. Translation gives CAILRGAEAFF. Full variable domain (rest looked up from reference TRBV2 and TRBJ1-1): EPEVTQTPSHQVTQMGQEVILRCVPISNHLYFYWYRQILGQKVEFLVSFYNNEISEKSEIFDDQFSVERPDGSNFTLKIRSTKLEDSAMYFCAILRGAEAFFGQGTRLTVV.

This clone was seen once. The chain couples TRBV18 to TRBJ2-7; D gene ambiguous. The CDR3 has 12 amino acids. V shed 1 base and J shed 6 bases, with 7 bases lying between them. Germline CDR1 reads KGHSH; CDR2 reads LQKENI. The CDR3: CASSPLPGEQYF. For the CDR3, the DNA is TGTGCCAGCTCACCACTCCCCGGCGAGCAGTACTTC.

As DNA, the CDR3 is TGTGCCAGCAGCACACTAGCGGGGGCCTCAAGAGCGGCGGAGACCCAGTACTTC. It is translated as CASSTLAGASRAAETQYF. The chain recombines TRBV5-5 with TRBJ2-5; 11 positions agree with TRBD2. Unmatched junction bases numbered 16, after V lost 4 bases and J lost 5 bases. The CDR3 length is 18 residues. The germline V gene encodes CDR1 SGHKS and CDR2 YYEKEE (reference sequence).

The rearrangement joins TRBV12-5 to TRBJ2-5; D uncertain. There are 14 residues in the CDR3. Germline CDR1 LGHNT, CDR2 FRNRAP. Trimming stripped 2 bases from V and 3 bases from J, with 10 bases between. The CDR3 loop reads CASGLKGRKETQYF. The DNA of the CDR3 is TGTGCTAGTGGTTTGAAAGGGCGCAAAGAGACCCAGTACTTC. Full variable domain (outside the CDR3, taken from reference TRBV12-5 and TRBJ2-5): DARVTQTPRHKVTEMGQEVTMRCQPILGHNTVFWYRQTMMQGLELLAYFRNRAPLDDSGMPKDRFSAEMPDATLATLKIQPSEPRDSAVYFCASGLKGRKETQYFGPGTRLLVL.

The chain recombines TRBV4-1 with TRBJ2-5; D gene uncertain. Trimming took off 2 bases at V and 1 base at J, with 8 bases between the two ends. From germline, CDR1 is MGHRA and CDR2 YSYEKL. This CDR3 has 14 amino acids. Here the CDR3 reads CASSQIRFQETQYF. The CDR3, as DNA: TGCGCCAGCAGCCAAATACGATTCCAAGAGACCCAGTACTTC.

The chain has TRBV5-6 and TRBJ2-3; 8 nucleotides align to TRBD2. From germline, CDR1 is SGHDT and CDR2 YYEEEE. V was clipped by 1 base and J by 9 bases; unmatched bases: 13. The CDR3 covers 16 residues. CDR3 bases: TGTGCCAGCAGCTTGTGGTCTCGGGGGGGCCGTTTGACGCAGTATTTT. This gives the protein CASSLWSRGGRLTQYF.

The rearrangement uses TRBV18 and TRBJ1-5, with D unclear. The CDR3 spans 12 residues. The V gene lost 3 bases and the J gene lost 4 bases, with 4 bases spanning the gap. Per the germline V gene, CDR1 is KGHSH and CDR2 is LQKENI. The CDR3 loop is CASSPKNQPQHF. Written as DNA, the CDR3 is TGTGCCAGCTCACCCAAAAATCAGCCCCAGCATTTT.

The rearrangement uses TRBV18 and TRBJ1-1, with D hard to call. Trimming removed 6 bases from V and 4 bases from J, with 18 bases in between. The CDR3 sequence is 15 residues long. The V gene's germline CDR1 is KGHSH and CDR2 LQKENI. In DNA form, the CDR3 reads TGTGCCAGCTCCCTACTAGGCGGTTCGAGCACTGAAGCTTTCTTT. It yields the protein CASSLLGGSSTEAFF.

The chain uses TRBV30 and TRBJ2-1, with 9 bases that match TRBD2. The V and J ends lost 0 bases and 7 bases, in that order; junction bases with no gene match: 1. The CDR3 length is 13 residues. Germline loops: CDR1 GTSNPN, CDR2 SVGIG (reference sequence). CDR3 loop: CAWSVRGGNEQFF. In DNA, the CDR3 is TGTGCCTGGAGTGTGCGGGGGGGGAATGAGCAGTTCTTC.

J is TRBJ2-7 and V is TRBV19; 11 positions match TRBD2. The ends lost 4 bases at V and 5 bases at J; junction bases unmatched: 7. The CDR3 is made up of 15 amino acids. Germline lookup yields CDR1 LNHDA and CDR2 SQIVND (reference sequence). CDR3 residues: CASSTLGLAGHEQYF. DNA for the CDR3: TGTGCCAGTAGTACTCTTGGACTAGCGGGCCACGAGCAGTACTTC.

The rearrangement links TRBV6-4 to TRBJ1-5, with 9 bases aligning to TRBD1. The CDR3 consists of 14 residues. Unmatched junction bases numbered 8, after V lost 8 bases and J lost 6 bases. Germline values: CDR1 MRHNA, CDR2 SNTAGT. CDR3 amino acids: CASLDRGSVQPQHF. In nucleotides, the CDR3 is TGTGCCAGCTTAGACAGGGGGTCGGTTCAGCCCCAGCATTTT.

In its sample, this clone was seen a few times. This rearrangement joins TRBV9 to TRBJ1-5; TRBD1 matches 7 bases. CDR3 length: 14 residues. In germline, CDR1 is SGDLS, CDR2 YYNGEE. V shed 3 bases, J shed 7 bases, and the junction held 7 bases outside the gene matches. The CDR3 nucleotides are TGTGCCAGCAGCGCGCAACAGGGGACCCAGCCCCAGCATTTT. Translating gives CASSAQQGTQPQHF.

The V gene is TRBV19, the J gene TRBJ1-2; D perhaps matches TRBD1 (6 bases). Germline V gene data show CDR1 as LNHDA and CDR2 as SQIVND (reference sequence). The ends were cut back, 2 bases at V and 4 bases at J, with 14 bases in the middle. The CDR3 sequence is 15 residues long. The CDR3 bases are TGTGCCAGTAGTATACCGCCGGGGGGCTTCTATGGCTACACCTTC. This codes for CASSIPPGGFYGYTF.

V gene TRBV11-3 combines with J gene TRBJ1-4; 10 bases fit TRBD1. V shed 4 bases and J 0 bases; nucleotides not matched to a gene: 8. This CDR3 contains 18 residues. From germline, CDR1 is SGHNT and CDR2 YENEEA. The CDR3 is CASSSRDRGIATNEKLFF. CDR3 DNA: TGTGCCAGCAGCTCTCGGGACAGGGGTATCGCAACTAATGAAAAACTGTTTTTT.

Relative to its sample, this clone is large. This chain connects TRBV5-1 to TRBJ1-1; no reliable D call. From germline, CDR1 is SGHRS and CDR2 YFSETQ. Between the trimmed V and J ends, which lost 7 bases and 0 bases, there was a span of 7 bases. The CDR3 spans 12 residues. CDR3 DNA: TGCGCCAGCCGGCGAATGAACACTGAAGCTTTCTTT. Translating gives CASRRMNTEAFF.

The CDR3 here is CASGLGVSTEAFF. For the CDR3, the DNA is TGTGCTAGTGGTCTAGGTGTTAGCACTGAAGCTTTCTTT. The chain employs TRBV12-5 and TRBJ1-1; D not resolved. V lost 5 bases, J lost 4 bases, and 11 bases lay in between. This CDR3 has 13 residues. In germline, CDR1 is LGHNT, CDR2 FRNRAP. Filled out from reference TRBV12-5 and TRBJ1-1, the complete variable domain reads DARVTQTPRHKVTEMGQEVTMRCQPILGHNTVFWYRQTMMQGLELLAYFRNRAPLDDSGMPKDRFSAEMPDATLATLKIQPSEPRDSAVYFCASGLGVSTEAFFGQGTRLTVV.

The chain links TRBV29-1 to TRBJ2-3; D is uncertain. The CDR3 covers 13 residues. V lost 2 bases and J lost 2, with 8 bases in between. Germline V gene data show CDR1 as SQVTM and CDR2 as ANQGSEA. The CDR3 loop is CSVEYRNTDTQYF. The CDR3 DNA reads TGCAGCGTTGAATATCGGAACACAGATACGCAGTATTTT.

The chain combines TRBV2 with TRBJ2-4; 7 bases align to TRBD1. Germline CDR1 and CDR2: SNHLY and FYNNEI. V shed 4 bases, J shed 8 bases, and the junction held 14 bases outside the gene matches. This CDR3 is built from 16 residues. The CDR3 sequence is CASSGVRDRRVDIQYF. In DNA, the CDR3 is TGTGCCAGCAGTGGGGTCCGGGACAGAAGGGTGGACATTCAGTACTTC.

The chain carries TRBV27 and TRBJ1-5; unclear D gene. The V and J ends lost 4 bases and 0 bases respectively, with 7 bases between them. The germline gives CDR1 MNHEY, CDR2 SMNVEV (reference sequence). The CDR3 is 14 amino acids. This CDR3 reads CASSSRHSNQPQHF. DNA of the CDR3: TGTGCCAGCAGTTCCAGGCATAGCAATCAGCCCCAGCATTTT.